This T cell receptor (beta chain) came from a study of cytomegalovirus exposure and HLA in healthy donors. Study results and limitations: The listing of 150 or so TCR beta chains classed them as cytomegalovirus-associated.

The PCR made use of 60 Vbeta and 13 Jbeta primers. Sequenced by immunoSEQ multiplex PCR; TCRdb stores in-frame clones only, minus some. Of 100,000 to 150,000 clones listed, over 60% were seen once; the top ten hold under 1.2%. Comments on this clone: Its antigen is unknown.

Germline assignment: CDR1 LNHDA and CDR2 SQIVND (reference sequence). J gave up 8 bases and V 5 bases, and 9 bases lay outside the gene matches. This CDR3 has 14 residues. J is TRBJ1-1 and V is TRBV19; 9 nucleotides match TRBD1. This TCR came from a human donor in good health. The sequenced sample was PBMCs. The CDR3 DNA is TGTGCCAGTAGTTTCAGGACAGGGGCTCTGGAAGCTTTCTTT. It specifies CASSFRTGALEAFF.